This TCR beta chain is from a study of OX40 agonist ivuxolimab in advanced cancers. Data came from immunoSEQ multiplex PCR; TCRdb stores just in-frame clones and leaves some out. The sample holds about 76,000 clones, around 81% seen once. Germline V gene data show CDR1 as SEHNR and CDR2 as FQNEAQ (reference sequence). Trimming left V 3 bases short and J 4 bases short, with 17 bases between. The CDR3 extends over 16 amino acids. This sequence joins TRBV7-9 and TRBJ2-3; D may match TRBD1 or TRBD2 (5 bases each). The sample in question was CD4+ or CD8+ T cells sorted from blood, obtained in a trial of the OX40 agonist ivuxolimab. The sequence was obtained from an adult with an advanced solid tumor such as melanoma, head and neck, liver or kidney cancer. This chain's CDR3 is CASSFFRLRGADTQYF. The CDR3 DNA is TGTGCCAGCAGCTTCTTCCGGCTTAGGGGAGCAGATACGCAGTATTTT.